This T cell receptor (beta chain) was profiled in a study of Tregs in tolerant kidney transplant recipients. Findings and caveats of the study: The small number of patients limits these findings pending further validation.

The count of this clone is one. Its antigen remains unknown. This table comes from immunoSEQ multiplex PCR, and its TCRdb copy is limited to in-frame clones, with some not included. Altogether 85,000 to 95,000 clones are present, over 85% being singletons, with the ten largest covering roughly 4.3%. The CDR3 has 13 amino acids. V lost 5 bases and J 3 bases, leaving 7 bases between the germline ends. Per the germline V gene, CDR1 is MNHEY and CDR2 is SVGAGI. Thawed PBMCs were FACS-sorted into unstimulated CD4+CD25+CD127- regulatory T cells, CD4+CD25- non-regulatory cells, CD4 and CD8 cells. The sequenced sample was CD8+ T cells from blood. This TCR was recovered from a human donor in good health. The chain is built from TRBV6-5 and TRBJ2-2; maybe TRBD1 (6 bases). The CDR3 loop reads CASSEGDTGELFF. Written as DNA, the CDR3 is TGTGCCAGCAGTGAGGGGGACACCGGGGAGCTGTTTTTT.